The 21 T cell receptor beta chains given below trace back to one sample, sequenced in a study of T cell responses to AZD1222 COVID-19 vaccine. This table comes from immunoSEQ multiplex PCR, and its TCRdb copy is limited to in-frame clones, with some not included. The sample contains some 150,000 clones, 75% to 90% of which appear only once. The sequencing used peripheral blood, collected 28 days after the second AZD1222 dose. The receptors derive from an adult who received the AZD1222 COVID-19 vaccine.

This clone was recorded a few times. The same CDR3 arises from other DNA sequences in this sample as well. The rearrangement links TRBV6-2 or TRBV6-3 to TRBJ2-4, with no clear D. The germline V and J ends were trimmed by 4 bases and 0 bases, with 4 bases remaining between them. The germline V gene encodes CDR1 MNHEY and CDR2 SVGEGT. There are 13 residues in the CDR3. The CDR3 sequence is CASSFLAKNIQYF. The CDR3 nucleotides read TGTGCCAGCAGTTTCTTAGCCAAAAACATTCAGTACTTC.

This chain joins TRBV28 and TRBJ2-3; D ambiguous. V gave up 2 bases and J gave up 6 bases, with 12 bases separating them. CDR3 length equals 14 residues. Per the germline V gene, CDR1 is MDHEN and CDR2 is SYDVKM. CDR3 DNA sequence: TGTGCCAGCAGTTTAAGGCCCCCCGAGGATACGCAGTATTTT. Amino acid sequence: CASSLRPPEDTQYF.

The rearrangement uses TRBV12-3 or TRBV12-4 and TRBJ1-2, with 9 bases fitting TRBD1. This CDR3 has 13 residues. The V segment lost 2 bases and the J segment 9 bases; nucleotides outside the gene matches: 4. The CDR3 DNA is TGTGCCAGCAGTTTAATGGGACAGGGTAGCTACACCTTC. Translated, it gives CASSLMGQGSYTF.

The count of this clone is one. This sequence joins TRBV5-3 and TRBJ2-7; D might be TRBD2 (6 bases). TRBV5-3 is an ORF, with its function uncertain. V lost 1 base and J lost 0, with 14 bases in between. This CDR3 is built from 16 residues. The CDR3 sequence: CARSLKGRRSSYEQYF. The CDR3 bases are TGTGCCAGAAGCTTGAAGGGGAGGAGGAGCTCCTACGAGCAGTACTTC.

The count of this clone is one. This chain links TRBV6-5 with TRBJ1-5; 8 nucleotides line up with TRBD1. V shed 6 bases, J shed 1 base, and the junction held 2 bases outside the gene matches. The germline gives CDR1 MNHEY, CDR2 SVGAGI. This CDR3 is 14 amino acids long. As DNA, the CDR3 is TGTGCCAGCAGAAGGACAGGGAGCAATCAGCCCCAGCATTTT. The encoded protein is CASRRTGSNQPQHF.

This chain links TRBV11-3 with TRBJ2-2; D might be TRBD2 (5 bases). The germline V gene has CDR1 SGHNT and CDR2 YENEEA. V shed 1 base and J shed 0 bases, with 9 bases lying between them. CDR3 length equals 16 residues. The CDR3 loop is CASSLGGPTNTGELFF. CDR3 sequence (DNA): TGTGCCAGCAGCTTAGGCGGGCCCACGAACACCGGGGAGCTGTTTTTT.

V gene TRBV5-5 combines with J gene TRBJ2-1; 7 nucleotides line up with TRBD2. Germline assignment: CDR1 SGHKS and CDR2 YYEKEE (reference sequence). Trimming cost V 2 bases and J 6 bases; bases outside gene matches: 8. The CDR3 runs to 15 residues. The CDR3 loop is CASSFEGLGRNEQFF. The DNA for the CDR3 is TGTGCCAGCAGCTTCGAAGGACTAGGTCGCAATGAGCAGTTCTTC.

The rearrangement joins TRBV28 to TRBJ1-2, with D possibly matching TRBD1 (6 bases). Deletions cut 5 bases from V and 8 bases from J, with 15 bases between. CDR3 length: 13 residues. Germline assignment: CDR1 MDHEN and CDR2 SYDVKM. CDR3 sequence (DNA): TGTGCCAGCAGTACTACAGGGCTTAGGGGCTACACCTTC. Protein sequence: CASSTTGLRGYTF.

The chain couples TRBV29-1 to TRBJ1-2, with D unresolved. The CDR3 runs to 13 residues. Per germline, CDR1 SQVTM and CDR2 ANQGSEA. Trimming took 6 bases from V and 3 from J, leaving 14 bases between them. Here the CDR3 DNA reads TGCAGCGTCCCTCAGGTATCCCACTATGGCTACACCTTC. It codes for CSVPQVSHYGYTF.

The rearrangement joins TRBV7-8 to TRBJ2-1, with 10 bases matching TRBD2. V trimming: 2 bases; J trimming: 7 bases; junction bases outside the gene matches: 8. The CDR3 is made up of 16 amino acids. The germline V gene has CDR1 SGHVS and CDR2 FQNEAQ. The CDR3 region is CASSLFGTSAENEQFF. For the CDR3, the DNA is TGTGCCAGCAGCTTATTTGGGACTAGCGCGGAAAATGAGCAGTTCTTC.

The rearrangement uses TRBV5-1 and TRBJ1-1, with D unresolved. V lost 5 bases to trimming and J lost 1 base, with 12 bases between them. Germline V gene data show CDR1 as SGHRS and CDR2 as YFSETQ. The CDR3 totals 14 residues. CDR3 nucleotide sequence: TGCGCCAGCAGAGAAGGTGGGTCGAACACTGAAGCTTTCTTT. Its translation is CASREGGSNTEAFF.

The chain links TRBV5-1 to TRBJ2-7, with a weak D call TRBD1 (7 bases). The V and J ends lost 5 bases and 2 bases respectively, with 11 bases between them. The CDR3 loop spans 13 amino acids. The V gene's germline CDR1 is SGHRS and CDR2 YFSETQ. DNA for the CDR3: TGCGCCAGCAGGCGGGACAGTCCCTACGAGCAGTACTTC. Translating gives CASRRDSPYEQYF.

The chain uses TRBV30 and TRBJ2-3; D perhaps matches TRBD2 (5 bases). CDR1 is GTSNPN and CDR2 is SVGIG in the germline V gene (reference sequence). Trimming removed 0 bases at V and 5 bases at J, with 6 bases between. There are 12 residues in the CDR3. This CDR3 reads CAWSVLGDTQYF. The CDR3 nucleotides are TGTGCCTGGAGTGTACTAGGAGATACGCAGTATTTT.

J is TRBJ1-2 and V is TRBV6-2 or TRBV6-3; D remains ambiguous. The CDR3 is made up of 13 amino acids. Germline CDR1 and CDR2: MNHEY and SVGEGT. The V end was cut by 0 bases, the J end by 8 bases, with 10 bases between. CDR3 sequence reads: CASSYSSVWGYTF. CDR3 nucleotides: TGTGCCAGCAGTTACTCATCCGTCTGGGGCTACACCTTC.

V and J are TRBV10-3 and TRBJ2-1; no reliable D call. The germline V gene has CDR1 ENHRY and CDR2 SYGVKD. The V end was cut by 10 bases, the J end by 0 bases, with 13 bases between. The CDR3 consists of 14 residues. The CDR3 bases are TGTGCCAGCCAAAACAGCAGCTCCTACAATGAGCAGTTCTTC. It encodes CASQNSSSYNEQFF.

This clone was seen only once. The V gene is TRBV5-1, the J gene TRBJ2-5; 7 bases align to TRBD1. Germline trimming cut 4 bases from V and 5 bases from J; bases unmatched to any gene: 11. Germline V gene data show CDR1 as SGHRS and CDR2 as YFSETQ. The CDR3 contains 15 residues. The CDR3 loop is CASSGTGQRGETQYF. CDR3 nucleotide sequence: TGCGCCAGCAGCGGAACGGGACAGAGGGGGGAGACCCAGTACTTC. Combining the CDR3 with reference TRBV5-1 and TRBJ2-5 gives the whole variable domain KAGVTQTPRYLIKTRGQQVTLSCSPISGHRSVSWYQQTPGQGLQFLFEYFSETQRNKGNFPGRFSGRQFSNSRSEMNVSTLELGDSALYLCASSGTGQRGETQYFGPGTRLLVL.

J is TRBJ2-7 and V is TRBV28; no clear D gene. The V gene's germline CDR1 is MDHEN and CDR2 SYDVKM. This CDR3 is built from 11 residues. Trimming stripped 6 bases from V and 6 bases from J, with 9 bases between. The CDR3: CASSSLGEQYF. For the CDR3, the DNA is TGTGCCAGCAGCTCCCTAGGCGAGCAGTACTTC.

The chain couples TRBV6-6 to TRBJ2-2, with 8 positions matching TRBD1. V lost 4 bases and J lost 4; bases outside the gene matches: 8. The CDR3 consists of 16 residues. The germline V gene encodes CDR1 MNHNY and CDR2 SVGAGI (reference sequence). The CDR3 spells CASSLTGALFTGELFF. CDR3 DNA sequence: TGTGCCAGCAGTTTGACAGGGGCCCTATTCACCGGGGAGCTGTTTTTT.

This clone occurred a few times. The gene calls are TRBV2 and TRBJ2-2; 7 bases agree with TRBD2. The CDR3 loop spans 16 amino acids. Germline loops: CDR1 SNHLY, CDR2 FYNNEI. V was pared by 4 bases and J by 5 bases, with 10 bases of the junction left unmatched. This chain's CDR3 is CASSAVAGAGTGELFF. CDR3 DNA sequence: TGTGCCAGCAGTGCAGTGGCGGGAGCAGGTACCGGGGAGCTGTTTTTT. Full variable domain (rest looked up from reference TRBV2 and TRBJ2-2): EPEVTQTPSHQVTQMGQEVILRCVPISNHLYFYWYRQILGQKVEFLVSFYNNEISEKSEIFDDQFSVERPDGSNFTLKIRSTKLEDSAMYFCASSAVAGAGTGELFFGEGSRLTVL.

The gene calls are TRBV6-5 and TRBJ2-7, with D unclear. V lost 10 bases to trimming and J lost 1 base, with 11 bases between them. Germline V gene lookup returns CDR1 MNHEY and CDR2 SVGAGI. The CDR3 totals 12 residues. The CDR3, as DNA: TGTGCCACCCTGACACGGTCCTACGAGCAGTACTTC. It translates to CATLTRSYEQYF.

The chain joins TRBV7-2 to TRBJ2-3; D may match TRBD1 or TRBD2 (5 bases each). The CDR3 extends over 17 amino acids. Germline CDR1 reads SGHTA; CDR2 reads FQGNSA. Trimming took off 5 bases at V and 5 bases at J, with 23 bases between the two ends. This chain's CDR3 is CASSPRGRDGLGDTQYF. CDR3 sequence (DNA): TGTGCCAGCAGCCCAAGAGGCCGGGACGGCCTTGGAGATACGCAGTATTTT.